This T cell receptor beta chain derives from a study of blood T cell repertoires in COVID-19. Study-level information: The United States, Italy and Spain provided the acute and convalescent COVID-19 samples. The analysed material was cDNA or gDNA that came from T cells, B-cell-depleted T cells, or PBMCs.

Original analysis: Estimated nucleated cell counts came from reference gene primer amplification. Using immunoSEQ multiplex PCR, the repertoire was profiled, and TCRdb retains in-frame clones only, with some absent. The V and J calls and clone size come from that table; D and trimming were worked out from the DNA. The sample lists 110,000 to 150,000 clones, roughly 90% seen once, with less than 2% in the top ten. This receptor was obtained from a man in his 70s with acute or convalescent COVID-19. The sample was peripheral blood.

CDR3 loop: CASSRGTGQVYEQYF. The DNA for the CDR3 is TGCGCCAGCAGCCGAGGGACAGGCCAAGTTTACGAGCAGTACTTC. The chain carries TRBV5-1 and TRBJ2-7; TRBD1 matches at 8 bases. J was trimmed by 4 bases and V by 4 bases; bases with no gene match: 10. The CDR3 totals 15 residues. The germline gives CDR1 SGHRS, CDR2 YFSETQ.